These T cell receptor beta chains were read from a single sample in a study of glioma-infiltrating T cells after dendritic cell vaccination. Generated by immunoSEQ multiplex PCR, the TCRdb table keeps only in-frame clones and is missing some. The sample carries around 73,000 clones, more than 65% recorded once. The sequences come from blood, collected before dendritic cell vaccination. All receptors derive from a human donor with glioblastoma. Each CDR3 is given with its conserved first and last residue. D genes are given only for firm matches. The size entry is marked missing in some rows and otherwise reads once, few, many or a size class.

CDR3: CASSLNMVSGQYGYTF
DNA: TGTGCCAGCAGCTTGAATATGGTGTCTGGACAATATGGCTACACCTTC
V: TRBV5-6
D: .
J: TRBJ1-2
size: .

CDR3: CASSAPSGSLGGAGELFF
DNA: TGTGCCAGCAGTGCACCTAGCGGTTCTCTAGGGGGTGCCGGGGAGCTGTTTTTT
V: TRBV27
D: .
J: TRBJ2-2
size: .

CDR3: CASSQQLRHTGGPDVEQFF
DNA: TGCGCCAGCAGCCAGCAGCTGAGACATACGGGGGGGCCGGACGTTGAGCAGTTCTTC
V: TRBV4-1
D: TRBD2
J: TRBJ2-1
size: .

CDR3: CASGADIVDYGYTF
DNA: TGTGCCAGCGGGGCAGACATCGTTGACTATGGCTACACCTTC
V: TRBV6-5
D: .
J: TRBJ1-2
size: .

CDR3: CASGLRWGQGMNTEAFF
DNA: TGTGCTAGTGGTTTGCGATGGGGACAGGGCATGAACACTGAAGCTTTCTTT
V: TRBV12-5
D: TRBD1
J: TRBJ1-1
size: .

CDR3: CASSLAGTSQETQYF
DNA: TGTGCCAGCAGCTTAGCCGGGACTAGCCAAGAGACCCAGTACTTC
V: TRBV11-2
D: TRBD2
J: TRBJ2-5
size: .

CDR3: CASSYSGTVYNEQFF
DNA: TGTGCCAGCAGTTACTCCGGGACAGTCTACAATGAGCAGTTCTTC
V: TRBV6-5
D: TRBD1
J: TRBJ2-1
size: .

CDR3: CASSMGQGYPYEQYF
DNA: TGTGCCAGTAGTATGGGACAGGGATACCCCTACGAGCAGTACTTC
V: TRBV19
D: TRBD1
J: TRBJ2-7
size: .

CDR3: CASSLVPLGQGEVGELFF
DNA: TGCGCCAGCAGCTTGGTCCCTCTTGGACAGGGGGAAGTCGGGGAGCTGTTTTTT
V: TRBV5-1
D: TRBD1
J: TRBJ2-2
size: .

CDR3: CASSEALRADRLFGYTF
DNA: TGTGCCAGCAGTGAAGCGCTAAGGGCGGACAGGCTATTCGGCTACACCTTC
V: TRBV2
D: TRBD1
J: TRBJ1-2
size: .

CDR3: CASSLDNLDTQYF
DNA: TGCGCCAGCAGCTTGGACAATCTGGATACGCAGTATTTT
V: TRBV5-1
D: .
J: TRBJ2-3
size: .

CDR3: CAIYYTGELFF
DNA: TGTGCCATCTACTACACCGGGGAGCTGTTTTTT
V: TRBV6-5
D: .
J: TRBJ2-2
size: few

CDR3: CASTLGVEAFF
DNA: TGTGCCAGCACCTTAGGGGTAGAAGCTTTCTTT
V: TRBV28
D: .
J: TRBJ1-1
size: .

CDR3: CASIRGLAGDMSYNEQFF
DNA: TGTGCCAGCATCAGAGGACTAGCGGGAGATATGTCCTACAATGAGCAGTTCTTC
V: TRBV7-9
D: TRBD2
J: TRBJ2-1
size: .

CDR3: CASSLGTSGGYGYTF
DNA: TGTGCCAGCAGCTTAGGGACTTCGGGGGGCTATGGCTACACCTTC
V: TRBV13
D: .
J: TRBJ1-2
size: .

CDR3: CASSSRLAGNPNTGELFF
DNA: TGTGCCAGCAGCTCCAGACTAGCGGGAAACCCGAACACCGGGGAGCTGTTTTTT
V: TRBV7-9
D: TRBD2
J: TRBJ2-2
size: .

CDR3: CAIAGTVQETQYF
DNA: TGTGCCATCGCCGGGACAGTTCAAGAGACCCAGTACTTC
V: TRBV10-3
D: TRBD1
J: TRBJ2-5
size: .

CDR3: CASSFQGSTEAFF
DNA: TGCGCCAGCAGCTTCCAGGGGAGCACTGAAGCTTTCTTT
V: TRBV5-1
D: .
J: TRBJ1-1
size: once

CDR3: CASSSGTIGEKLFF
DNA: TGCGCCAGCAGCTCTGGGACAATCGGGGAAAAACTGTTTTTT
V: TRBV5-1
D: .
J: TRBJ1-4
size: .

CDR3: CASIRTSGSTDTQYF
DNA: TGTGCCAGCATAAGGACTAGCGGGAGCACAGATACGCAGTATTTT
V: TRBV2
D: TRBD2
J: TRBJ2-3
size: once

CDR3: CASSPRLENGNEQFF
DNA: TGCGCCAGCAGCCCCCGACTAGAGAATGGCAATGAGCAGTTCTTC
V: TRBV5-1
D: .
J: TRBJ2-1
size: .

CDR3: CASRGTDNSPLHF
DNA: TGTGCCAGCCGCGGGACAGATAATTCACCCCTCCACTTT
V: TRBV2
D: TRBD1
J: TRBJ1-6
size: .

CDR3: CASSPEGGSGNTIYF
DNA: TGCGCCAGCAGCCCGGAGGGGGGGAGTGGAAACACCATATATTTT
V: TRBV5-1
D: .
J: TRBJ1-3
size: .

CDR3: CASSPTSTDTQYF
DNA: TGTGCCAGCTCACCTACTAGCACAGATACGCAGTATTTT
V: TRBV18
D: .
J: TRBJ2-3
size: .

CDR3: CASSPGLAGGLDTGELFF
DNA: TGTGCCAGTAGTCCAGGACTAGCGGGAGGTTTGGACACCGGGGAGCTGTTTTTT
V: TRBV19
D: TRBD2
J: TRBJ2-2
size: .

CDR3: CASSALVGVSGNTIYF
DNA: TGTGCCAGCAGCGCTTTGGTCGGGGTCTCTGGAAACACCATATATTTT
V: TRBV7-9
D: .
J: TRBJ1-3
size: .

CDR3: CASSLQKGTGLYEQYF
DNA: TGCGCCAGCAGCTTGCAAAAGGGGACAGGGCTTTACGAGCAGTACTTC
V: TRBV5-1
D: TRBD1
J: TRBJ2-7
size: once

CDR3: CASSLLLGGARYEQYF
DNA: TGTGCCAGCAGTTTATTGTTGGGAGGGGCCCGCTACGAGCAGTACTTC
V: TRBV27
D: TRBD2
J: TRBJ2-7
size: .

CDR3: CASSQDIGTGVNRRPQHF
DNA: TGCGCCAGCAGCCAAGATATTGGGACAGGGGTAAACAGGAGGCCCCAGCATTTT
V: TRBV4-1
D: TRBD1
J: TRBJ1-5
size: few

CDR3: CASSPAETGLAKNIQYF
DNA: TGTGCCAGCAGCCCGGCGGAGACCGGATTAGCCAAAAACATTCAGTACTTC
V: TRBV5-4
D: .
J: TRBJ2-4
size: .

CDR3: CASSPGGREGGNIQYF
DNA: TGCGCCAGCAGCCCGGGGGGCCGGGAGGGAGGAAACATTCAGTACTTC
V: TRBV5-1
D: TRBD2
J: TRBJ2-4
size: .

CDR3: CASPGLAGLEEQFF
DNA: TGTGCCAGCCCGGGACTAGCGGGTCTAGAAGAGCAGTTCTTC
V: TRBV2
D: TRBD2
J: TRBJ2-1
size: .

CDR3: CASSPDRGNEKLFF
DNA: TGCGCCAGCAGCCCCGACAGGGGTAATGAAAAACTGTTTTTT
V: TRBV5-1
D: TRBD1
J: TRBJ1-4
size: .

CDR3: CATSTPRTPHGEQYF
DNA: TGTGCCACCAGCACCCCTAGGACACCCCACGGGGAGCAGTACTTC
V: TRBV15
D: .
J: TRBJ2-7
size: .

CDR3: CASSSIGRGETQYF
DNA: TGTGCCAGCAGTTCCATAGGACGGGGAGAGACCCAGTACTTC
V: TRBV27
D: .
J: TRBJ2-5
size: .

CDR3: CASSEAVGSPYNEQFF
DNA: TGTGCCAGCAGTGAAGCGGTCGGGTCCCCCTACAATGAGCAGTTCTTC
V: TRBV6-1
D: .
J: TRBJ2-1
size: .

CDR3: CASRGDSVAGYTF
DNA: TGTGCCAGCAGAGGGGACAGCGTTGCTGGCTACACCTTC
V: TRBV27
D: TRBD1
J: TRBJ1-2
size: .

CDR3: CASSLAAASGGARGTQYF
DNA: TGTGCCAGCAGCTTGGCCGCGGCTAGCGGGGGGGCCCGAGGGACCCAGTACTTC
V: TRBV5-6
D: TRBD2
J: TRBJ2-5
size: .

CDR3: CASSMDRGNQPQHF
DNA: TGCGCCAGCAGCATGGACAGGGGCAATCAGCCCCAGCATTTT
V: TRBV4-1
D: TRBD1
J: TRBJ1-5
size: once